The clone carrying this T cell receptor beta chain turned up a few times. Its target is unknown. Trimming shortened V by 7 bases and J by 5 bases, and 11 bases separated the two germline ends. The CDR3 has 11 residues. The germline V gene encodes CDR1 SQVTM and CDR2 ANQGSEA. iRepertoire HTBI primers and Arm-PCR of CDR3 regions built TCR beta libraries. Source study methods: Across the samples, identification revealed some 59 TRBV and more than 11 TRBJ segments. TCRdb re-derived calls from the multiplex PCR reads in MiXCR, one entry per CDR3 protein. None of the V and J calls come from the authors' own analysis; TCRdb made them. The profile covers 700,000 or so distinct CDR3 sequences, with about 30% appearing a single time and around 42% taken by the ten largest. The source of the sample is a study of regulatory T cells in long-lasting Graves disease. At the level of the study: The criterion for persistent Graves' disease was over 5 years of antithyroid drugs with positive TSH receptor antibodies.

Study-level points and caveats: Among samples with persistent disease, TRBV28, TRBJ1-2 and TRBJ2-5 were favored.

The time point denotes: persistent/refractory GD, antithyroid drugs over 5 years with positive TRAb. With RNA extracted from PBMCs as input, the TCR library was made. As a group, patients came from one endocrinology department in Xi'an, China. The sequencing here drew on peripheral blood mononuclear cells (PBMCs), taken when the disease was refractory, from a patient treated with antithyroid drugs. The chain has TRBV29-1 and TRBJ1-1, with D hard to call. The sequence derives from a female donor with Graves disease. CDR3 sequence reads: CSAAPGTEAFF. Written as DNA, the CDR3 is TGCAGCGCTGCCCCCGGGACTGAAGCTTTCTTT.